Each of the 16 T cell receptor beta chains below was sequenced from the same sample in a study of CD8 T cells in ankylosing spondylitis. MiXCR was run by TCRdb on the 5' RACE reads, yielding one entry per CDR3 protein. Among 230,000 or so distinct CDR3 sequences listed, approximately 20% were seen once. Sequencing input: blood, either unsorted or a sorted T cell fraction (not recorded which). The receptors were gathered from a male donor with ankylosing spondylitis or in good health (not recorded which).

V is TRBV4-3 and J is TRBJ1-4; D gene uncertain. Germline CDR1 reads LGHNA; CDR2 reads YSLEER. The CDR3 runs 17 residues. Between the trimmed V and J ends, which lost 2 bases and 0 bases, there was a span of 13 bases. In nucleotides, the CDR3 is TGCGCCAGCAGCCAATCCGAAGAATCAGCAACTAATGAAAAACTGTTTTTT. Its protein is CASSQSEESATNEKLFF.

The chain carries TRBV20-1 and TRBJ2-3; possibly TRBD2 for D (6 bases). Germline V gene sequence: CDR1 DFQATT, CDR2 SNEGSKA (reference sequence). The CDR3 spans 14 residues. Trimming pared 6 bases from V and 2 bases from J, leaving 15 bases between. Here the CDR3 reads CSAEDGSNTDTQYF. CDR3 DNA: TGCAGTGCCGAAGACGGGAGTAACACAGATACGCAGTATTTT.

The CDR3 DNA is TGTGCCAGCAGCTCTAGCCCTAACTATGGCTACACCTTC. Its protein is CASSSSPNYGYTF. The chain carries TRBV6-1 and TRBJ1-2; no reliable D call. Germline CDR1 is MNHNS and CDR2 is SASEGT. The length of the CDR3 is 13 residues. Trimming took off 6 bases at V and 0 bases at J, with 8 bases between the two ends.

This clonotype was detected only a few times. The rearrangement joins TRBV5-1 to TRBJ2-3, with no clear D. The CDR3 is 11 residues long. Trimming left V 0 bases short and J 6 bases short, with 2 bases between. Germline CDR1 SGHRS, CDR2 YFSETQ. The CDR3 sequence is CASSLVDTQYF. CDR3 bases: TGCGCCAGCAGCTTGGTGGATACGCAGTATTTT.

The V call is TRBV12-3 or TRBV12-4, the J call TRBJ2-1, with D possibly being TRBD1 (5 bases). The CDR3 has 16 amino acids. V lost 3 bases and J lost 6, with 18 bases in between. CDR3 region: CASSFWRRVNPNEQFF. In DNA form, the CDR3 reads TGTGCCAGCAGTTTTTGGCGCAGGGTAAATCCCAATGAGCAGTTCTTC.

This clonotype has a count of ten or more. The CDR3 DNA reads TGTGCCAGCAGGTCTGGACAGGGGGATGGCTACACCTTC. Residues: CASRSGQGDGYTF. The gene calls are TRBV5-5 and TRBJ1-2; 10 bases are a match to TRBD1. This CDR3 region has 13 residues. CDR1 and CDR2 (germline): SGHKS, YYEKEE (reference sequence). The V and J ends lost 5 bases and 6 bases, in that order; junction bases with no gene match: 4. Variable domain in full (rest from reference TRBV5-5 and TRBJ1-2): DAGVTQSPTHLIKTRGQQVTLRCSPISGHKSVSWYQQVLGQGPQFIFQYYEKEERGRGNFPDRFSARQFPNYSSELNVNALLLGDSALYLCASRSGQGDGYTFGSGTRLTVV.

This clonotype has at least ten counts. The rearrangement uses TRBV12-3 or TRBV12-4 and TRBJ2-2; no reliable D call. The CDR3 consists of 13 residues. Trimming left V 3 bases short and J 4 bases short, with 6 bases between. CDR3 loop: CASSLMGTGELFF. In DNA form, the CDR3 reads TGTGCCAGCAGTTTGATGGGCACCGGGGAGCTGTTTTTT.

In this sample, this clonotype turned up a few times. The chain recombines TRBV28 with TRBJ2-1, with 13 nucleotides matching TRBD2. Looked up from germline, CDR1 is MDHEN and CDR2 is SYDVKM. CDR3 length: 15 amino acids. V shed 2 bases, J shed 7 bases, and the junction held 2 bases outside the gene matches. The DNA of the CDR3 is TGTGCCAGCAGTTTAGGGACTAGCGGGATAAATGAGCAGTTCTTC. It codes for CASSLGTSGINEQFF. Full variable domain (outside the CDR3, taken from reference TRBV28 and TRBJ2-1): DVKVTQSSRYLVKRTGEKVFLECVQDMDHENMFWYRQDPGLGLRLIYFSYDVKMKEKGDIPEGYSVSREKKERFSLILESASTNQTSMYLCASSLGTSGINEQFFGPGTRLTVL.

The chain recombines TRBV4-1 with TRBJ2-3; D gene uncertain. The CDR3 totals 18 residues. The germline gives CDR1 MGHRA, CDR2 YSYEKL. The V and J ends lost 0 bases and 8 bases respectively, with 24 bases between them. DNA of the CDR3: TGCGCCAGCAGCCAAGAACGAAAGGCCCTAAATTCCCCTACTACGCAGTATTTT. It is translated as CASSQERKALNSPTTQYF.

This clonotype was detected only a few times. The gene calls are TRBV5-1 and TRBJ2-7; 10 nucleotides match TRBD2. CDR1 is SGHRS and CDR2 is YFSETQ in the germline V gene. This CDR3 contains 15 residues. V lost 4 bases, J lost 2 bases, and 6 bases stayed unmatched. CDR3 coding DNA: TGCGCCAGCAGCGAATGGACTAGCGGCGCCTACGAGCAGTACTTC. Its translation: CASSEWTSGAYEQYF.

This clonotype was detected only a few times. The chain is built from TRBV20-1 and TRBJ2-7; D may be TRBD1 (6 bases). CDR3 length: 13 residues. V was trimmed by 0 bases and J by 2 bases, leaving 8 bases between them. The V gene's germline CDR1 is DFQATT and CDR2 SNEGSKA (reference sequence). The CDR3 region has the DNA TGCAGTGCTAGAGACCAGGGGACCTACGAGCAGTACTTC. Protein sequence: CSARDQGTYEQYF.

This clonotype has a handful of counts. The chain recombines TRBV20-1 with TRBJ2-7, with TRBD1 matching 8 bases. The V and J ends lost 0 bases and 6 bases, in that order; junction bases with no gene match: 7. Germline CDR1 and CDR2: DFQATT and SNEGSKA (reference sequence). The CDR3 covers 14 residues. This CDR3 reads CSARDGRTGLEQYF. CDR3 sequence (DNA): TGCAGTGCTAGAGATGGAAGGACAGGGCTCGAGCAGTACTTC.

The chain links TRBV29-1 to TRBJ1-1; no definite D call. The CDR3 contains 12 residues. Germline V CDR1 and CDR2: SQVTM, ANQGSEA. The germline V and J ends were trimmed by 7 bases and 4 bases, with 13 bases remaining between them. The CDR3 DNA reads TGCAGCGGTTCACGGGGAGGCACTGAAGCTTTCTTT. Protein product: CSGSRGGTEAFF.

The gene calls are TRBV18 and TRBJ1-4; the D is unclear. Germline CDR1 reads KGHSH; CDR2 reads LQKENI. V was trimmed by 8 bases and J by 0 bases, leaving 10 bases between them. The length of the CDR3 is 14 residues. For the CDR3, the DNA is TGTGCCAGCCACGACACCGCAACTAATGAAAAACTGTTTTTT. This codes for CASHDTATNEKLFF.

This clonotype was detected a few times. This sequence joins TRBV7-9 and TRBJ2-1, with 10 bases lining up with TRBD2. Trimming removed 1 base from V and 4 bases from J; junction bases left unmatched: 4. The CDR3 has 16 amino acids. Germline V lookup: CDR1 SEHNR, CDR2 FQNEAQ (reference sequence). CDR3 in DNA: TGTGCCAGCAGCTTAGGGCTAGCGGGGGTATACAATGAGCAGTTCTTC. Its protein product is CASSLGLAGVYNEQFF. Full variable domain (rest looked up from reference TRBV7-9 and TRBJ2-1): DTGVSQNPRHKITKRGQNVTFRCDPISEHNRLYWYRQTLGQGPEFLTYFQNEAQLEKSRLLSDRFSAERPKGSFSTLEIQRTEQGDSAMYLCASSLGLAGVYNEQFFGPGTRLTVL.

The V call is TRBV6-5, the J call TRBJ2-2; possibly TRBD1 or TRBD2 for D (5 bases each). CDR1 and CDR2 from the germline V gene are MNHEY and SVGAGI. The CDR3 totals 18 residues. V was pared by 2 bases and J by 2 bases, with 18 bases between. The CDR3 spells CASSYNPSGTANTGELFF. The CDR3 DNA sequence: TGTGCCAGCAGTTACAATCCCTCAGGGACGGCTAACACCGGGGAGCTGTTTTTT.